This T cell receptor beta chain was observed in a study of response to subunit inactivated influenza vaccine. Study results and limitations: Authors suggested seasonal influenza vaccinations each recruit few new T cells.

There are a few counts of this clonotype. Its antigen is unidentified. In TCRdb, the RT-PCR reads were re-called with MiXCR into one record per CDR3 protein. The sample holds about 160,000 distinct CDR3 sequences, about a tenth seen once. The CDR3 covers 14 residues. Germline-derived CDR1 and CDR2 are MDHEN and SYDVKM. V dropped 5 bases and J dropped 2; count of bases not matched to a gene: 3. The source of this sequence is a man aged 45-65 years who received an inactivated influenza vaccine. The sequenced sample was non-naive T cells sorted from PBMCs, obtained about 40 days after vaccination. This chain uses TRBV28 with TRBJ2-5; 9 positions agree with TRBD2. The chain's CDR3 is CASSISGSQETQYF. The CDR3 coding sequence is TGTGCCAGCAGTATTAGCGGGAGTCAAGAGACCCAGTACTTC.